The text below deals with one TCR beta chain. What it recognizes is unknown. The source of the sample is a study of cytomegalovirus exposure and HLA in healthy donors. Study results and caveats: Upon later analysis, TCR association rates were observed to vary by HLA locus, being highest for DRB1 and lowest for HLA-C.

13 Jbeta primers and 60 Vbeta primers were used for the PCR. This table comes from immunoSEQ multiplex PCR, and its TCRdb copy is limited to in-frame clones, with some not included. This table has roughly 160,000 clones, less than 85% appearing once. The J segment lost 4 bases and the V segment lost 4 bases, leaving 3 bases of the junction unmatched. Germline-derived CDR1 and CDR2 are MNHEY and SVGAGI. This CDR3 region has 15 residues. The chain employs TRBV6-5 and TRBJ1-4, with 10 bases lining up with TRBD1. Sequencing was performed on PBMCs. The clonotype originates from a man aged 40-49 years in good health and CMV-seronegative. CDR3 residues: CASSWGDRGNEKLFF. CDR3 sequence (DNA): TGTGCCAGCAGTTGGGGGGACAGGGGTAATGAAAAACTGTTTTTT.